Sequencing of this T cell receptor beta chain was carried out in a study of blood T cell repertoires in COVID-19. Produced via immunoSEQ multiplex PCR; TCRdb's table is partial and in-frame only. Here the sample spans about 52,000 clones, roughly 86% being singletons. Per germline, CDR1 MGHRA and CDR2 YSYEKL. V was pared by 4 bases and J by 5 bases, with 10 bases between. CDR3 length equals 13 residues. Sequencing was performed on peripheral blood. The chain uses TRBV4-1 and TRBJ2-3, with a possible D match to TRBD1 (6 bases). The sequence was collected from a woman older than 75 with acute or convalescent COVID-19. The CDR3 region has the DNA TGCGCCAGCAGCCTTACACAGGGAGATACGCAGTATTTT. Its protein product is CASSLTQGDTQYF.